The next 8 T cell receptor beta chains were all read from a single sample in a study of T cells expressing NK-cell markers. Reanalyzing the 5' RACE reads, TCRdb keeps one entry per CDR3 protein, without DNA. Seen in this sample are about 370,000 distinct CDR3 sequences; the ten most common clones hold roughly 10%. Sequenced material: blood T cells: a sorted CD56 or NKG2C T cell subset, CD4+ or CD8+ T cells, or bulk PBMC T cells (not recorded which). The receptors stem from a woman in her fifties or sixties in good health.

V and J are TRBV7-9 and TRBJ2-1; TCRdb reports TRBD2, a call that lacks DNA to check it against. The CDR3 spans 16 residues. CDR1 and CDR2 (germline): SEHNR, FQNEAQ (reference sequence). CDR3 loop: CASSLRASGSDDEQFF.

The chain combines TRBV5-1 with TRBJ1-1. In germline, CDR1 is SGHRS, CDR2 YFSETQ. The CDR3 has 13 amino acids. The CDR3 reads CASSRAGLDGAFF.

The chain combines TRBV7-6 with TRBJ2-1. The CDR3 is 14 residues long. Germline-derived CDR1 and CDR2 are SGHVS and FNYEAQ. This chain's CDR3 is CASSLAEIYNEQFF.

The chain links TRBV3-1 to TRBJ2-7; TCRdb designates TRBD2, a call that cannot be tested without DNA. This CDR3 comprises 16 residues. Looked up from germline, CDR1 is LGHDT and CDR2 is YNNKEL (reference sequence). The CDR3 reads CASSPRRLAVAYEQYF.

The gene calls are TRBV19 and TRBJ2-3; no DNA is available, so the TRBD2 call from TCRdb remains unchecked. The CDR3 has 15 amino acids. Germline V gene sequence: CDR1 LNHDA, CDR2 SQIVND (reference sequence). The chain's CDR3 is CASSTKREGPDTQYF. The full variable domain, completed using reference TRBV19 and TRBJ2-3, is DGGITQSPKYLFRKEGQNVTLSCEQNLNHDAMYWYRQDPGQGLRLIYYSQIVNDFQKGDIAEGYSVSREKKESFPLTVTSAQKNPTAFYLCASSTKREGPDTQYFGPGTRLTVL.

The chain uses TRBV5-1 and TRBJ2-1; TCRdb gives TRBD2 as the D gene, but with no DNA this cannot be confirmed. The CDR3 is 15 amino acids. The germline V gene encodes CDR1 SGHRS and CDR2 YFSETQ. This CDR3 is CASSLELPGLYEQFF.

V is TRBV11-2 and J is TRBJ2-1; absent DNA, TCRdb's TRBD2 call cannot be checked. CDR1 and CDR2 from the germline V gene are SGHAT and FQNNGV. The CDR3 runs to 13 residues. CDR3 loop: CASSTGLDLEQFF.

The chain has TRBV10-1 and TRBJ2-7; TCRdb's D call of TRBD2 is untestable without DNA. CDR3 length: 13 residues. The germline V gene encodes CDR1 WNHNN and CDR2 SYGVQD (reference sequence). CDR3 sequence: CATSGSLIGEQYF.